This T cell receptor beta chain comes out of a study of post-analysis software for immune sequencing data. Points from the study as a whole: Five TRBV segments were more frequent in patients than controls; TRBV5-6, TRBV5-1 and TRBV20-1 belonged to this group.

Incorporated into the TCR beta cDNA libraries were unique molecular identifiers, which served to reduce PCR and sequencing biases. TCRdb re-called the PCR reads through MiXCR, storing one row per CDR3 protein. This repertoire shows about 540,000 distinct CDR3 sequences, 34% found once; its top ten account for less than 6%. Trimming took 2 bases from V and 12 from J; bases not matched to a gene: 9. Germline V CDR1 and CDR2: SGHTA, FQGNSA. This CDR3 is 15 amino acids long. As for this clonotype: The antigen remains undetermined.

This TCR came from a girl between 2 and 17 years old with multiple sclerosis. Sequencing was performed on blood. This rearrangement joins TRBV7-2 to TRBJ2-1; 11 positions agree with TRBD2. The CDR3 here is CASSLQLAGAMGQFF. CDR3 nucleotides: TGTGCCAGCAGCTTACAACTAGCGGGGGCCATGGGGCAGTTCTTC.